This T cell receptor (beta chain) was identified in a study of blood T cell repertoires in COVID-19. The overall study: COVID-19 samples, acute and convalescent, were from the United States, Italy and Spain.

This CDR3 has 14 amino acids. Per the germline V gene, CDR1 is SEHNR and CDR2 is FQNEAQ (reference sequence). Trimming pared 8 bases from V and 7 bases from J, leaving 20 bases between. Authors' processing steps: Estimation of nucleated cell counts relied on the amplification of reference gene primers. Clones were read by immunoSEQ multiplex PCR, and TCRdb kept only the in-frame ones, dropping some. That table supplies the V and J calls and clone size; D and trimming were determined from the DNA. The sample lists hundreds of thousands of clones, about 90% seen once, with more than 5% in the top ten. The chain combines TRBV7-9 with TRBJ1-1; tentatively, D is TRBD1 (5 bases). The source of this sequence is a woman aged 50 to 60 with COVID-19, enrolled during active disease. Sequencing input: peripheral blood. Here the CDR3 reads CASSQTPGVHEAFF. DNA of the CDR3: TGTGCCAGCTCCCAAACCCCGGGGGTTCATGAAGCTTTCTTT.